The clone carrying this T cell receptor (beta chain) has a handful of counts. Its target is unknown. These data belong to a study of beta chain features in type 1 diabetes. Findings of the study overall: VDJ junctions sequenced from type 1 diabetes patients showed fewer insertions and more deletions. Shortening that was moderate but significant affected the TCRB CDR3s of Type 1 diabetes patients in all four CD4+ subsets.

In germline, CDR1 is SGDLS, CDR2 YYNGEE. This CDR3 has 15 amino acids. Between the trimmed V and J ends, which lost 3 bases and 2 bases, there was a span of 13 bases. The authors reverse transcribed all of the isolated RNA, so sequencing captured expressed TCRB transcripts. Naive, central memory and regulatory T cell samples came to a mean of approximately 3.6 million reads. Clones were sequenced by immunoSEQ multiplex PCR, and TCRdb holds only the in-frame ones, with some missing. The table shows 600,000 to 750,000 clones, with roughly an eighth occurring only once. Specimen: naive CD4+ T cells from blood. The receptor's source is a man aged 30 to 39 with type 1 diabetes. This chain connects TRBV9 to TRBJ2-3; D might be TRBD2 (5 bases). The CDR3 here is CASSAQDFLTDTQYF. The CDR3, as DNA: TGTGCCAGCAGCGCCCAGGACTTCCTCACAGATACGCAGTATTTT.